The clone carrying this TCR beta chain came up many times. Its cognate antigen is unknown. Germline V gives CDR1 SNHLY, CDR2 FYNNEI. With 2 bases clipped from V and 3 bases from J, the junction kept 3 bases outside the gene matches. The CDR3 loop spans 15 amino acids. The source of the sample is a study of regulatory T cells in long-lasting Graves disease. Study-level findings and limits: Persistent Graves' patients possessed reduced TCR diversity relative to recently diagnosed ones.

Specified time point: newly diagnosed GD, antithyroid drugs for less than 3 months. Extracted PBMC RNA gave rise to the TCR library. The patients were drawn from one endocrinology department in Xi'an, China. Construction of TCR beta libraries relied on iRepertoire HTBI primers and on Arm-PCR targeting CDR3 regions. MiXCR, run by TCRdb on the multiplex PCR reads, gives a single entry per CDR3 protein. The sample holds 200,000 to 250,000 distinct CDR3 sequences, roughly a fifth seen once. The sample also formed part of further work on T cells in Graves' hyperthyroidism and ophthalmopathy. From that study: Patients between 18 and 65 years old had hyperthyroidism, newly diagnosed and lasting under 2 months.

The chain has TRBV2 and TRBJ1-5; 8 positions agree with TRBD1. The receptor was isolated from a woman in her twenties or thirties with Graves disease. The source was peripheral blood mononuclear cells (PBMCs), collected at new diagnosis, from a patient treated with antithyroid drugs. The CDR3 here is CASSESRGHNQPQHF. The CDR3 DNA follows: TGTGCCAGCAGTGAAAGCAGGGGGCACAATCAGCCCCAGCATTTT.